The 2 T cell receptor beta chains given below trace back to one sample, sequenced in a study of shared clonotypes between healthy human individuals. Here immunoSEQ multiplex PCR was the method, and the copy in TCRdb shows in-frame clones only, minus some. The table includes about 700,000 clones, about 74% detected once. Sequencing was performed on memory CD4+ T cells sorted from blood. The subset is: CD45RA-negative fraction. Source of these receptors: a young woman in good health.

The rearrangement uses TRBV28 and TRBJ1-2; D is ambiguous. The V and J ends lost 6 bases and 2 bases respectively, with 7 bases between them. In germline, CDR1 is MDHEN, CDR2 SYDVKM. The CDR3 is 12 residues long. In DNA, the CDR3 is TGTGCCAGCAGCCCTATGAACTATGGCTACACCTTC. Protein: CASSPMNYGYTF.

This clone was picked up one time. Other DNA sequences in the same sample also yield this CDR3. The chain carries TRBV27 and TRBJ1-5; a weak D match, TRBD1 (5 bases). The CDR3 spans 14 residues. Germline lookup yields CDR1 MNHEY and CDR2 SMNVEV (reference sequence). Trimming left V 3 bases short and J 1 base short, with 7 bases between. The DNA of the CDR3 is TGTGCCAGCAGTTTGGGGGGGAGCAATCAGCCCCAGCATTTT. Protein: CASSLGGSNQPQHF.